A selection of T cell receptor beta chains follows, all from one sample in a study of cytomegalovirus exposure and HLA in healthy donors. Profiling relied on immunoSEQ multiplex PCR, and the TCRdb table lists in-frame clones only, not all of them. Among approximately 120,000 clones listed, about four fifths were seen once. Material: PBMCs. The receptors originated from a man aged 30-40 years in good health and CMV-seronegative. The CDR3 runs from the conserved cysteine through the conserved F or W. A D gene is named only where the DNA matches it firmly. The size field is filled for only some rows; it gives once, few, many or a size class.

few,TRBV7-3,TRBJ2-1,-,CACSAIAGSSYNEQFF,TGTGCCTGCAGCGCAATTGCGGGGAGCTCCTACAATGAGCAGTTCTTC
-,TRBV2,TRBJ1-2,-,CASSLRDPNYGYTF,TGTGCCAGCTCACTCAGGGATCCGAACTATGGCTACACCTTC
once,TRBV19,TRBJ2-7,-,CASSPRGLGGYEQYF,TGTGCCAGTAGTCCCCGGGGTCTCGGGGGTTACGAGCAGTACTTC
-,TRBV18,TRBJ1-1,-,CASSPGGALWNTEAFF,TGTGCCAGCTCACCGGGGGGAGCGCTCTGGAACACTGAAGCTTTCTTT
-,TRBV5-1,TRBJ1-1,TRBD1,CASSLASGQGATEAFF,TGCGCCAGCAGCTTGGCCTCGGGACAGGGGGCCACTGAAGCTTTCTTT
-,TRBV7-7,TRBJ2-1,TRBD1,CASSLGTEYNEQFF,TGTGCTAGCAGCTTAGGGACAGAGTACAATGAGCAGTTCTTC
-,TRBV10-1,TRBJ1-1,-,CASRQENTEAFF,TGCGCCAGCAGACAGGAGAACACTGAAGCTTTCTTT
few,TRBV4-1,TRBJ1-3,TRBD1,CASHQTGSDTIYF,TGCGCCTCCCACCAGACAGGGTCGGACACCATATATTTT
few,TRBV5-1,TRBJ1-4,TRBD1,CASSFGTGVEKLFF,TGCGCCAGCAGCTTCGGGACAGGGGTCGAAAAACTGTTTTTT
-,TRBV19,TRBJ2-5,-,CASSIWRGETQYF,TGTGCCAGTAGTATATGGAGGGGTGAGACCCAGTACTTC
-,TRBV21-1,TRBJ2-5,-,CASSKVGIGTSGVETQYF,-
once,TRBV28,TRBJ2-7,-,CASSLRLSSPWSF,TGTGCCAGCAGTCTTCGACTATCCTCCCCTTGGTCCTTC
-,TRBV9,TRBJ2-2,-,CASGSRGGGELFF,TGTGCCAGCGGATCGCGGGGAGGCGGGGAGCTGTTTTTT
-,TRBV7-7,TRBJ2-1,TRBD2,CASSPHTSGVYNEQFF,TGTGCTAGCAGCCCGCATACTAGCGGGGTTTACAATGAGCAGTTCTTC
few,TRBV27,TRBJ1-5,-,CASSLFYSNQPQHF,TGTGCCAGCAGTTTATTTTATAGCAATCAGCCCCAGCATTTT
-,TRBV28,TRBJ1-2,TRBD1,CASSYQQGVTANYGYTF,TGTGCCAGCAGCTATCAACAGGGGGTAACAGCTAACTATGGCTACACCTTC
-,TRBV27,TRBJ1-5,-,CASSLLADQPQHF,TGTGCCAGCAGTTTATTGGCGGATCAGCCCCAGCATTTT
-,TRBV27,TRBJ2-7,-,CASRPMGLTGEQYF,TGTGCCAGCCGGCCTATGGGGCTCACCGGGGAGCAGTACTTC
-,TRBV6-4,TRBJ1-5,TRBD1,CASSSGQGSNQPQHF,TGTGCCAGCAGTAGCGGACAGGGTAGCAATCAGCCCCAGCATTTT
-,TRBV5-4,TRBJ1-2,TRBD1,CASSSGQGYGYTF,TGTGCCAGCAGCTCGGGACAGGGGTATGGCTACACCTTC
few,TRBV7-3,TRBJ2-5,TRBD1,CASSFDRAETQYF,TGTGCCAGCAGCTTCGACAGGGCAGAGACCCAGTACTTC
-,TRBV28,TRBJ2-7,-,CASLLGRAGEQYF,TGTGCCAGCCTATTGGGCAGGGCGGGGGAGCAGTACTTC
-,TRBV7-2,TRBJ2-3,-,CASSLASVPQDTQYF,TGTGCCAGCAGCTTAGCCTCGGTTCCACAGGATACGCAGTATTTT
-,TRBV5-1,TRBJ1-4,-,CASSLTGFGEKLFF,TGCGCCAGCAGCTTGACGGGTTTTGGTGAAAAACTGTTTTTT
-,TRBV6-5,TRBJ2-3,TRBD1,CASSPRQGPDTQYF,TGTGCCAGCAGCCCCAGACAGGGCCCAGATACGCAGTATTTT
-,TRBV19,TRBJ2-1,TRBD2,CASISGGGQSNSNEQFF,TGTGCCAGTATTAGTGGCGGGGGGCAATCGAACTCCAATGAGCAATTCTTC
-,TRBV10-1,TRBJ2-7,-,CASTRVDLLLEIYEQYF,TGCGCCAGCACCAGGGTCGATCTCCTCCTTGAGATCTACGAGCAGTACTTC
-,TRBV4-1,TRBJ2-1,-,CASSQDRTEYNEQFF,TGCGCCAGCAGCCAAGATAGGACAGAATACAATGAGCAGTTCTTC
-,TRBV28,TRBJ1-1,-,CASYDRMLVEAFF,TGTGCCAGCTATGACAGGATGTTGGTCGAAGCTTTCTTT
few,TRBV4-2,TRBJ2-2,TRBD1,CASSERQGTGELFF,TGTGCCAGCAGCGAACGACAGGGAACCGGGGAGCTGTTTTTT
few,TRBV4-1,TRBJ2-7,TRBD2,CASSTSGTSYEQYF,TGCGCCAGCAGCACTAGCGGGACCTCCTACGAGCAGTACTTC
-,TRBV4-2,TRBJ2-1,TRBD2,CASSETSGGSSYNEQFF,TGTGCCAGCAGTGAAACTAGCGGGGGTAGCTCCTACAATGAGCAGTTCTTC
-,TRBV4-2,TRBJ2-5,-,CASSQEVLIAGQNQETQYF,TGTGCCAGCAGCCAAGAGGTTTTAATTGCTGGACAAAACCAAGAGACCCAGTACTTC
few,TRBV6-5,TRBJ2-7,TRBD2,CASRGSYEQYF,TGTGCCAGCCGCGGGAGCTACGAGCAGTACTTC
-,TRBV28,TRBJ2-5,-,CASSKLGSQETQYF,TGTGCCAGCAGTAAATTGGGGAGTCAAGAGACCCAGTACTTC
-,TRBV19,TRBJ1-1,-,CATQRRDSVNTEAFF,TGTGCCACCCAAAGGAGGGACTCGGTGAACACTGAAGCTTTCTTT
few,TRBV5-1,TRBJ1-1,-,CASSTLRQDAAFF,TGCGCCAGCAGCACTCTCCGACAGGACGCGGCTTTCTTT
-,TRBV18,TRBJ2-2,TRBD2,CASSPRSGRASGELFF,TGTGCCAGCTCACCTCGGAGCGGGAGGGCCTCGGGGGAGCTGTTTTTT
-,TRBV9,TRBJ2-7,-,CASSVLGQGSYEQYF,TGTGCCAGCAGCGTATTAGGTCAGGGCTCCTACGAGCAGTACTTC
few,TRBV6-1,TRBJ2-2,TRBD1,CASRLGQGTGELFF,TGTGCCAGCCGTCTGGGACAGGGCACCGGGGAGCTGTTTTTT
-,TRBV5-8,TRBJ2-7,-,CASSLDRGRHEQYF,TGTGCCAGCAGCTTGGACCGAGGGCGTCACGAGCAGTACTTC
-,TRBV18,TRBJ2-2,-,CASSFSEGHTGELFF,TGTGCCAGCTCATTCTCCGAGGGCCACACCGGGGAGCTGTTTTTT
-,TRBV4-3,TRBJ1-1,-,CASSPTDSKNTEAFF,TGCGCCAGCAGCCCGACGGACAGCAAGAACACTGAAGCTTTCTTT
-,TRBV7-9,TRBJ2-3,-,CASSPDGRGNTQYF,TGTGCCAGCAGCCCGGACGGACGCGGGAATACGCAGTATTTT
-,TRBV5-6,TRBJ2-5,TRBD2,CASSWGLVQETQYF,TGTGCCAGCAGTTGGGGACTAGTCCAAGAGACCCAGTACTTC
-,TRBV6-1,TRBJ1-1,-,CASTIFGGAFF,TGTGCCAGCACCATCTTTGGGGGGGCTTTCTTT
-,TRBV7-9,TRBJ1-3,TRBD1,CASSSGQGDPSGNTIYF,TGTGCCAGCAGCTCTGGACAGGGAGACCCCTCTGGAAACACCATATATTTT
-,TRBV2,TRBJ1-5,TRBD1,CASSEDRGSGQPQHF,TGTGCCAGCAGTGAAGACAGGGGGTCGGGCCAGCCCCAGCATTTT
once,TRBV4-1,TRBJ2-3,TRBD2,CASSQTSGRTDTQYF,TGCGCCAGCAGCCAAACTAGCGGGAGGACAGATACGCAGTATTTT
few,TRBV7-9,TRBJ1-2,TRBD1,CASSVGTEDGYTF,TGTGCCAGCAGCGTTGGGACAGAGGATGGCTACACCTTC
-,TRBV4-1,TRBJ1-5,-,CASSQGDTFPGQPQHF,TGCGCCAGCAGCCAAGGTGACACTTTTCCCGGTCAGCCCCAGCATTTT
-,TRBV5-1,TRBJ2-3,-,CASSSTGNLFTDTQYF,TGCGCCAGCAGCTCAACAGGTAACCTGTTCACAGATACGCAGTATTTT
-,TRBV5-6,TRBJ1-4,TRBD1,CASSFFRAGGSEKLFF,TGTGCCAGCAGCTTTTTCCGGGCAGGGGGGAGTGAAAAACTGTTTTTT
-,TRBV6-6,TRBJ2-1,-,CASSYEVAYNEQFF,TGTGCCAGCAGTTACGAGGTGGCCTACAATGAGCAGTTCTTC